This T cell receptor beta chain comes out of a study of shared clonotypes between healthy human individuals. Whole-study results and caveats: What naive subsets generally showed was a larger estimated richness than memory subsets showed.

CDR3 size: 17 residues. Germline V CDR1 and CDR2: MDHEN, SYDVKM. V shed 3 bases and J shed 0 bases, with 15 bases lying between them. Of note for this clone: Its target is not known.

Using immunoSEQ multiplex PCR, the repertoire was profiled, and TCRdb retains in-frame clones only, with some absent. The profile covers roughly 2 million clones, with roughly 94% appearing a single time and 0.13% taken by the ten largest. The sample consisted of naive CD4+ T cells sorted from blood. Subset defined: CD45RA+ positively selected. This clonotype was sampled from a man between 18 and 29 years old in good health. V is TRBV28 and J is TRBJ1-3; D call uncertain. Here the CDR3 DNA reads TGTGCCAGCAGTTTGGTCGCAGCCTTCCTCTCTGGAAACACCATATATTTT. Amino acids: CASSLVAAFLSGNTIYF.